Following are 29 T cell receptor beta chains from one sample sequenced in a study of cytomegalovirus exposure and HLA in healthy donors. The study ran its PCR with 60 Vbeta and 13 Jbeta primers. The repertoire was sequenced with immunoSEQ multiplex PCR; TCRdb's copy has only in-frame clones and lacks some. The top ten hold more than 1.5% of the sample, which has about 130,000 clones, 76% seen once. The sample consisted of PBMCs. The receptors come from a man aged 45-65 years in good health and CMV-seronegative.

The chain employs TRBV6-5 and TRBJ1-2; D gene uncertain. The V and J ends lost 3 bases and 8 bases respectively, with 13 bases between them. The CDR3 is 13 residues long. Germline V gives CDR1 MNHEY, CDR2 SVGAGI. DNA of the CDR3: TGTGCCAGCAGTTATATCACCGGGAACGGCTACACCTTC. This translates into CASSYITGNGYTF.

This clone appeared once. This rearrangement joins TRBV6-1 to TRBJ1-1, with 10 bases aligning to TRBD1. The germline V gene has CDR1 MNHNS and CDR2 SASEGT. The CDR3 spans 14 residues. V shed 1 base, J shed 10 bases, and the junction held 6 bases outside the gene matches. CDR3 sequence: CASSEVGTGDGAFF. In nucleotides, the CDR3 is TGTGCCAGCAGTGAAGTGGGGACAGGGGACGGAGCTTTCTTT.

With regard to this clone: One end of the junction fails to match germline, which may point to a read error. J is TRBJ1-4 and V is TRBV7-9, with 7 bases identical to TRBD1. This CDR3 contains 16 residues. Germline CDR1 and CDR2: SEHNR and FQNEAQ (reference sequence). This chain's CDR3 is CSSSLYEGAVGEKLFF. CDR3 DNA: TGTTCCAGCAGCTTATACGAGGGGGCTGTGGGTGAAAAACTGTTTTTT.

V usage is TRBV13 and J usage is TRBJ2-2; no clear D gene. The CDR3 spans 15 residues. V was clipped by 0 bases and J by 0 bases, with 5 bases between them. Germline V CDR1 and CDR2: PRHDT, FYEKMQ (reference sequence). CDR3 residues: CASSLGLANTGELFF. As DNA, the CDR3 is TGTGCCAGCAGCTTAGGTCTAGCGAACACCGGGGAGCTGTTTTTT.

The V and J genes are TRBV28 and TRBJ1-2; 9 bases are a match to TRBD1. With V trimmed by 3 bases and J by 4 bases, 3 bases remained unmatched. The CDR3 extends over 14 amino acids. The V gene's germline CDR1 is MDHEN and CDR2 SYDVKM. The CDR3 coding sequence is TGTGCCAGCAGTTTGAACAGGGGGCTCTATGGCTACACCTTC. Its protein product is CASSLNRGLYGYTF.

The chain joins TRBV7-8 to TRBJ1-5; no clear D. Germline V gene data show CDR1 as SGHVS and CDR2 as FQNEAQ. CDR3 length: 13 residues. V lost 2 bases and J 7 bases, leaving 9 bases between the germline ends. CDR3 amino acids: CASSLTGGQPQHF. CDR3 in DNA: TGTGCCAGCAGCTTAACTGGCGGACAGCCCCAGCATTTT.

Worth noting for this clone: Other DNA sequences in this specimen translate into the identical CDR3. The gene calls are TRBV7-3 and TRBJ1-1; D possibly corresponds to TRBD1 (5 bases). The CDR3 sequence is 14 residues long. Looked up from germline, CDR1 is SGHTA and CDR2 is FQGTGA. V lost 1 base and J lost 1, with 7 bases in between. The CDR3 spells CASSLNRGNTEAFF. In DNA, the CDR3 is TGTGCCAGCAGCTTAAATAGGGGGAACACTGAAGCTTTCTTT. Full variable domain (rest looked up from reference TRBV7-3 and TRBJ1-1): GAGVSQTPSNKVTEKGKYVELRCDPISGHTALYWYRQSLGQGPEFLIYFQGTGAADDSGLPNDRFFAVRPEGSVSTLKIQRTERGDSAVYLCASSLNRGNTEAFFGQGTRLTVV.

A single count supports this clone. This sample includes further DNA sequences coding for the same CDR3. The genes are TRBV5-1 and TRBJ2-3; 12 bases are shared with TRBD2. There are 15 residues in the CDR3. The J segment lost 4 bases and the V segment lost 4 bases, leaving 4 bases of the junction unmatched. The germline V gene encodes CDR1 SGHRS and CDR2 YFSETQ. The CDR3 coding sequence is TGCGCCAGCAGCCTCTGGACTAGCGGGGCAGATACGCAGTATTTT. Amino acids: CASSLWTSGADTQYF.

The chain's CDR3 is CASSPAWEANTGELFF. Here the CDR3 DNA reads TGTGCCAGCAGCCCCGCCTGGGAGGCGAACACCGGGGAGCTGTTTTTT. The chain employs TRBV14 and TRBJ2-2; a weak D match, TRBD2 (6 bases). The germline V gene has CDR1 SGHDN and CDR2 FVKESK. Trimming removed 4 bases from V and 0 bases from J, with 12 bases in between. The CDR3 has 16 residues.

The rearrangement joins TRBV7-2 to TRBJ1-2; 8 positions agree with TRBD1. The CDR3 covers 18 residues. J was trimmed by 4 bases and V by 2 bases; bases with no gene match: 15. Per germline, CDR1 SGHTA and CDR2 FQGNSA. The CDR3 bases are TGTGCCAGCAGCTTAAATGGGCAGGGGGCTATGACGGGCTATGGCTACACCTTC. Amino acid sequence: CASSLNGQGAMTGYGYTF.

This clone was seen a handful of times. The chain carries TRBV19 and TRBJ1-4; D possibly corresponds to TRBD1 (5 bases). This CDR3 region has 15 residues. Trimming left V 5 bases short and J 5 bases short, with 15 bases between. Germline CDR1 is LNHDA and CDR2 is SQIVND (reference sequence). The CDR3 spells CASSSRQSINEKLFF. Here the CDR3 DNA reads TGTGCCAGTAGTTCTAGACAGAGTATCAATGAAAAACTGTTTTTT. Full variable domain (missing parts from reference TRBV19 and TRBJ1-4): DGGITQSPKYLFRKEGQNVTLSCEQNLNHDAMYWYRQDPGQGLRLIYYSQIVNDFQKGDIAEGYSVSREKKESFPLTVTSAQKNPTAFYLCASSSRQSINEKLFFGSGTQLSVL.

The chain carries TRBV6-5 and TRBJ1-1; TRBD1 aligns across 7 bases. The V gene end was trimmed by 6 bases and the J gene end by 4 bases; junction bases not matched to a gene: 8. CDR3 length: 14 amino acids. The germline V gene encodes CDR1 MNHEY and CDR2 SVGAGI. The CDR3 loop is CASSRTGRATEAFF. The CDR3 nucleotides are TGTGCCAGCAGCCGGACAGGCCGGGCCACTGAAGCTTTCTTT.

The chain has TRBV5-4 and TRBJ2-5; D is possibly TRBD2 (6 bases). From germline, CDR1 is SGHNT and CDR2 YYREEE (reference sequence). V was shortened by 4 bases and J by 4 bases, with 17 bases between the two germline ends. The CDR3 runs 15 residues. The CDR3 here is CASSRGGGDGETQYF. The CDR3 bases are TGTGCCAGCAGCCGCGGTGGAGGGGACGGAGAGACCCAGTACTTC.

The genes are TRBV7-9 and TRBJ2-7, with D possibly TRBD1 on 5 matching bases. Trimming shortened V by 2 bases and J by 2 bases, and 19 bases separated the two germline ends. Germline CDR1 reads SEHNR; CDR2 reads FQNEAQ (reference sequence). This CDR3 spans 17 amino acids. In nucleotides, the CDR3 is TGTGCCAGCAGCTTAATTCGAGACAGACAAGATCCCTACGAGCAGTACTTC. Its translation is CASSLIRDRQDPYEQYF.

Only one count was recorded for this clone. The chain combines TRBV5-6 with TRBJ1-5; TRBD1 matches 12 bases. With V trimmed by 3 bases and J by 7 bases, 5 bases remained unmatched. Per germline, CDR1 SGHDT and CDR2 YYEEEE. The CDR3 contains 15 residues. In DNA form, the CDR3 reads TGTGCCAGCAGCTGGGGGACAGGGGGCCGACAGCCCCAGCATTTT. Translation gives CASSWGTGGRQPQHF.

The CDR3 DNA is TGTGCCAGCAGGAAGGGGGACAGCGTCTACGGCTACACCTTC. Amino acids: CASRKGDSVYGYTF. J is TRBJ1-2 and V is TRBV7-2; 7 nucleotides match TRBD1. Germline-derived CDR1 and CDR2 are SGHTA and FQGNSA. The CDR3 consists of 14 residues. The V segment lost 6 bases and the J segment 8 bases; nucleotides outside the gene matches: 12.

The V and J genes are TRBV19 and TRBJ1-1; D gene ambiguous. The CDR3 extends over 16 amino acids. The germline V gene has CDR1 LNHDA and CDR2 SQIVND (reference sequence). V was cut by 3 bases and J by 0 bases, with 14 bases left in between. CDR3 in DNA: TGTGCCAGTAGTATCATGGCTGAAACTATGAACACTGAAGCTTTCTTT. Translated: CASSIMAETMNTEAFF.

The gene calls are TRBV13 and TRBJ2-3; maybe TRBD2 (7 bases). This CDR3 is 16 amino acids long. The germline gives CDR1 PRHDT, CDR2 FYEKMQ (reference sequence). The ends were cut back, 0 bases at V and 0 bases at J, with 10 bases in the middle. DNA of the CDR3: TGTGCCAGCAGCTTAGGCGGGGGGCTGAGCACAGATACGCAGTATTTT. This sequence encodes CASSLGGGLSTDTQYF.

The CDR3 DNA sequence: TGTGCCAGTAGTATAGACAGGGGGGTTTCACCCCTCCACTTT. Its protein product is CASSIDRGVSPLHF. The V gene is TRBV19, the J gene TRBJ1-6; 7 bases line up with TRBD1. From germline, CDR1 is LNHDA and CDR2 SQIVND (reference sequence). V dropped 0 bases and J dropped 9; count of bases not matched to a gene: 2. The CDR3 loop spans 14 amino acids.

The CDR3 coding sequence is TGTGCCAGCAGTTACAATCAGGCCCAGGGCACCGGGGAGCTGTTTTTT. This encodes CASSYNQAQGTGELFF. The J gene is TRBJ2-2, the V gene TRBV6-5, with D perhaps matching TRBD1 (5 bases). V lost 2 bases and J 4 bases, leaving 14 bases between the germline ends. This CDR3 comprises 16 residues. Germline CDR1 is MNHEY and CDR2 is SVGAGI.

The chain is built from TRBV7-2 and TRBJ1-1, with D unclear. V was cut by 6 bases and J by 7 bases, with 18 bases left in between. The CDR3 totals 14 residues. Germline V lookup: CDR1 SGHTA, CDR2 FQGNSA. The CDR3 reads CASRPSPPSIEAFF. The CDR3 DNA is TGTGCCAGCAGACCTAGTCCACCCAGTATTGAAGCTTTCTTT.

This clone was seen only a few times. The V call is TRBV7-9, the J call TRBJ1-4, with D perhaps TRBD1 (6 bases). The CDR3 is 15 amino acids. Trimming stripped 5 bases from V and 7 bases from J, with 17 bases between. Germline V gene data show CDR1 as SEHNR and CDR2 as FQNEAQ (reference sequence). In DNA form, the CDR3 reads TGTGCCAGCAGCCCCCCCTACAGGGATGGTGAAAAACTGTTTTTT. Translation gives CASSPPYRDGEKLFF. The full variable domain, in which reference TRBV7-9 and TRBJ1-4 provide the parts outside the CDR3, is DTGVSQNPRHKITKRGQNVTFRCDPISEHNRLYWYRQTLGQGPEFLTYFQNEAQLEKSRLLSDRFSAERPKGSFSTLEIQRTEQGDSAMYLCASSPPYRDGEKLFFGSGTQLSVL.

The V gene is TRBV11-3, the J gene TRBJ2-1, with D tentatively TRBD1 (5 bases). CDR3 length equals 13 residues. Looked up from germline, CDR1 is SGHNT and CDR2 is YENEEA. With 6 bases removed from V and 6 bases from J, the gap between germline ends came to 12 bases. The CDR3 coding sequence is TGTGCCAGCAGGTCCCAGGGTTCCAATGAGCAGTTCTTC. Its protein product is CASRSQGSNEQFF.

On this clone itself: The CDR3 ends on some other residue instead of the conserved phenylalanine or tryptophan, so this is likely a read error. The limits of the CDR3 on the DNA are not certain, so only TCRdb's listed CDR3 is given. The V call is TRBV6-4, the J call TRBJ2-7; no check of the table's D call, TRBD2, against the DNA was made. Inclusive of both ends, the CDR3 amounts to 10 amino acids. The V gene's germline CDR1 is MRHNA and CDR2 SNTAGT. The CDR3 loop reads CASSGEERRL.

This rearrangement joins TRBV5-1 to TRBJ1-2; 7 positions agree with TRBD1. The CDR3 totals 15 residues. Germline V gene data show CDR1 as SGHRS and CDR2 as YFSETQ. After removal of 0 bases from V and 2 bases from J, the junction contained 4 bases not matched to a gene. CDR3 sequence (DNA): TGCGCCAGCAGCTTGGGGACAGGCGAAAACTATGGCTACACCTTC. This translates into CASSLGTGENYGYTF.

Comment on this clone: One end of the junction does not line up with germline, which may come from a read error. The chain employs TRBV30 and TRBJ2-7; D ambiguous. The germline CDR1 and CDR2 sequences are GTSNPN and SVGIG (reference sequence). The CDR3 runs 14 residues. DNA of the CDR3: TGTGCCTGGAGCGGCCCGGCTCTCTCCTACGAGCGGTACTTC. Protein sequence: CAWSGPALSYERYF.

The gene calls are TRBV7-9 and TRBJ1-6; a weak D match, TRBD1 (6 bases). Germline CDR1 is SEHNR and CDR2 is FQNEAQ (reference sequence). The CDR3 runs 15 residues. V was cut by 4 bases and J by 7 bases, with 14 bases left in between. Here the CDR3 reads CASSSVDSLNSPLHF. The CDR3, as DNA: TGTGCCAGCAGCTCAGTGGACAGTCTGAATTCACCCCTCCACTTT.

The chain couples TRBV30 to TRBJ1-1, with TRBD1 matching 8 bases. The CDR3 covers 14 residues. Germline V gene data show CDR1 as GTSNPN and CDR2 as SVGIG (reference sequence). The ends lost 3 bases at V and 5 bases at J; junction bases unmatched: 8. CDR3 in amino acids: CAWSGQGFGTEAFF. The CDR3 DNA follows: TGTGCCTGGAGCGGACAGGGATTTGGTACTGAAGCTTTCTTT.

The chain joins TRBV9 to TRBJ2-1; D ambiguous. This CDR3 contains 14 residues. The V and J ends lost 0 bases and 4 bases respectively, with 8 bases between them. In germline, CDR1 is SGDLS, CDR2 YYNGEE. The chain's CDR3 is CASSVDLQYNEQFF. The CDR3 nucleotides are TGTGCCAGCAGCGTAGATCTCCAGTACAATGAGCAGTTCTTC.